This TCR beta chain was recorded in a study of blood T cell repertoires in COVID-19. Original data processing: Amplification with reference gene primers provided the estimates of nucleated cell counts. The table came from immunoSEQ multiplex PCR; TCRdb's copy has only in-frame clones and leaves some out. The V and J calls and clone size come from that table; D and trimming were worked out from the DNA. This sample has 130,000 or so clones, with 65% to 85% found just once. The CDR3 extends over 14 amino acids. Germline CDR1 SGHDN, CDR2 FVKESK. V shed 4 bases, J shed 8 bases, and the junction held 8 bases outside the gene matches.

The gene calls are TRBV14 and TRBJ1-2, with 9 bases that match TRBD1. This sequence was found in an elderly woman with acute or convalescent COVID-19. Sequenced material: peripheral blood. The CDR3 DNA reads as TGTGCCAGCAGCCTCCACGGGACAGGGAGAGGCTACACCTTC. Its protein product is CASSLHGTGRGYTF.